This T cell receptor beta chain originates from a study of blood T cell repertoires in COVID-19 (TCRdb year 2020). Looking at the study overall: The collaborator samples originated in the United States, Italy and Spain and spanned the acute and convalescent phases of COVID-19. The sample metadata nearly always contained a de-identified subject ID, COVID-19 status, age in years and sex. A freely available public database, intended as a resource for researchers studying the immune response to SARS-CoV-2, is where the repertoires were released. The samples were drawn from two sources: the first 160 participants of the ongoing ImmuneRACE study, and 1,254 subjects contributed by 6 global collaborators. Where available, HLA class I and class II types were obtained from metadata supplied by the sample provider rather than from assay-based typing. The prospective study material was composed of cDNA or gDNA derived from T cells, B-cell-depleted T cells, or PBMCs. The dataset comprised deeply sampled blood TCRbeta repertoires from subjects exposed to, actively infected with, or recovered from COVID-19. The full study reports these points: The amount of clinical and demographic metadata varied by source and participant and was provided uncurated.

The collaborating institutions used their own protocols to collect whole blood in K2EDTA tubes. Collaborator samples were shipped for TCRbeta analysis as frozen whole blood, isolated PBMCs, or DNA extracted from either sample type. TCRbeta CDR3 regions were amplified from genomic DNA using the immunoSEQ Assay, a bias-controlled multiplex PCR. The paper's data handling went like this. Nucleated cell counts per sample were estimated from amplification of reference gene primers within the assay. To quantify the absolute abundance of each unique TCRbeta CDR3 rearrangement, sequence reads were collapsed and filtered. For each sample, productive Simpson clonality was calculated as the square root of Simpson's diversity index across productive rearrangements. The source is immuneACCESS, and TCRdb retained only in-frame sequences with V and J called. Part of the clones is not carried over; for the studies checked, unresolved V genes explain less than half of this, and the remainder is unexplained. V and J calls and clone size are copied from that table; D and trimming were computed from the DNA. The sample profile shows tens of thousands of clones; about 90% of them were found once. The ten top clones hold about 21% of the sample.

CDR1 SGHAT and CDR2 FQNNGV were looked up in the germline V gene. CDR3 length: 14 amino acids, cysteine to phenylalanine. Of the read, only the CDR3 DNA is kept; its 42 bases are in frame from base 1. Relative to germline, V is 1 base shorter and J is 1 base shorter, with 7 bases between their ends. This clone occurred once. Its antigen is still unknown. It has no much larger one-base neighbor in the sample; base qualities were not kept. This TCR was recovered from a woman aged 50 to 60 with active or convalescent COVID-19. The rearranged segments are TRBV11-2 and TRBJ2-5; a weak D assignment points to TRBD2 (6 bases agree). Sequenced material: peripheral blood. At the DNA level, the sequence is TGTGCCAGCAGCTTAGCGGGAGCCCAAGAGACCCAGTACTTC. Its coded protein is CASSLAGAQETQYF.